These 20 T cell receptor beta chains originate from one sample sequenced in a study of tumour-infiltrating T cells in Burkitt lymphoma. Repertoires were generated with immunoSEQ multiplex PCR, while TCRdb's copy carries only in-frame clones and drops some. The repertoire holds more than 5,000 clones, 9.5% to 10% seen once, with around 2.2% in the top ten. The sample was tumor tissue. The receptors here all came from a human donor with diffuse large B-cell lymphoma.

With regard to this clone: Additional DNA sequences in this sample encode the identical CDR3. CDR3 amino acids: CASSLASYNEQFF. Here the CDR3 DNA reads TGCGCCAGCAGCTTAGCTAGCTACAATGAGCAGTTCTTC. The J gene is TRBJ2-1, the V gene TRBV5-1; D remains ambiguous. The CDR3 contains 13 residues. V lost 2 bases and J lost 3, with 6 bases in between. CDR1 is SGHRS and CDR2 is YFSETQ in the germline V gene. Supplemented by reference TRBV5-1 and TRBJ2-1, the full variable domain reads KAGVTQTPRYLIKTRGQQVTLSCSPISGHRSVSWYQQTPGQGLQFLFEYFSETQRNKGNFPGRFSGRQFSNSRSEMNVSTLELGDSALYLCASSLASYNEQFFGPGTRLTVL.

There are a few counts of this clone. At one of its ends the junction is not consistent with the germline gene, which may arise from a read error. This chain links TRBV5-1 with TRBJ1-1; D is ambiguous. This CDR3 spans 13 amino acids. In germline, CDR1 is SGHRS, CDR2 YFSETQ. The CDR3 DNA is TGCGCCAACAGCTTGTGGGGGAACACTGAAGCTTTCTTT. Its protein product is CANSLWGNTEAFF.

This rearrangement joins TRBV7-9 to TRBJ1-6; D uncertain. The CDR3 spans 14 residues. Between the trimmed V and J ends, which lost 3 bases and 8 bases, there was a span of 11 bases. The V gene's germline CDR1 is SEHNR and CDR2 FQNEAQ (reference sequence). DNA of the CDR3: TGTGCCAGCAGCTTCCGTCAGGTTGATTCACCCCTCCACTTT. It codes for CASSFRQVDSPLHF.

The V gene is TRBV5-8, the J gene TRBJ1-3; D possibly corresponds to TRBD1 (5 bases). Trimming removed 4 bases from V and 7 bases from J, with 12 bases in between. The CDR3 sequence is 13 residues long. Germline V lookup: CDR1 SGHTS, CDR2 YDEGEE. CDR3 bases: TGTGCCAGCAGCCAGACAGCCGAGAACACCATATATTTT. Translated, it gives CASSQTAENTIYF.

There are a few counts of this clone. The V gene is TRBV2, the J gene TRBJ2-3; 7 bases line up with TRBD1. The CDR3 runs to 18 residues. Germline lookup yields CDR1 SNHLY and CDR2 FYNNEI. Germline trimming cut 8 bases from V and 1 base from J; bases unmatched to any gene: 18. This CDR3 is CASYRFFDREWGTDTQYF. For the CDR3, the DNA is TGTGCCAGCTACCGATTTTTTGACAGGGAGTGGGGCACAGATACGCAGTATTTT.

This clone occurred a few times. This chain joins TRBV25-1 and TRBJ2-7; D is undetermined. The length of the CDR3 is 11 residues. V gave up 3 bases and J gave up 3 bases, with 3 bases separating them. Looked up from germline, CDR1 is MGHDK and CDR2 is SYGVNS. The CDR3 DNA is TGTGCCAGCAGTGATAGCTACGAGCAGTACTTC. As protein: CASSDSYEQYF.

The chain couples TRBV9 to TRBJ2-5; 8 nucleotides line up with TRBD1. The CDR3 consists of 15 residues. Germline V lookup: CDR1 SGDLS, CDR2 YYNGEE. V lost 4 bases, J lost 5 bases, and 10 bases stayed unmatched. In DNA, the CDR3 is TGTGCCAGCAGCCCCCGGGACAGGCCAAGGGAGACCCAGTACTTC. This sequence encodes CASSPRDRPRETQYF.

The table lists this clone with a few counts. The chain couples TRBV6-4 to TRBJ1-5; 11 bases align to TRBD1. Trimming took 2 bases from V and 4 from J; bases not matched to a gene: 10. The CDR3 covers 18 residues. CDR1 and CDR2 (germline): MRHNA, SNTAGT. CDR3 in amino acids: CASSDRPQGQGGNQPQHF. In nucleotides, the CDR3 is TGTGCCAGCAGTGACCGTCCCCAGGGACAGGGGGGAAATCAGCCCCAGCATTTT.

This clone came up a few times. The genes are TRBV18 and TRBJ2-2; D unclear. Between the trimmed V and J ends, which lost 6 bases and 4 bases, there was a span of 18 bases. There are 16 residues in the CDR3. Per the germline V gene, CDR1 is KGHSH and CDR2 is LQKENI. The CDR3 here is CASSSYPPGGTGELFF. The CDR3 coding sequence is TGTGCCAGCTCCTCCTACCCCCCGGGCGGCACCGGGGAGCTGTTTTTT.

The chain combines TRBV28 with TRBJ2-1, with 14 bases that match TRBD2. CDR3 length equals 15 residues. The ends lost 4 bases at V and 8 bases at J; junction bases unmatched: 4. The germline CDR1 and CDR2 sequences are MDHEN and SYDVKM. In DNA, the CDR3 is TGTGCCAGCAGTTGGACTAGCGGGGGGAGGGATGAGCAGTTCTTC. It translates to CASSWTSGGRDEQFF.

The chain has TRBV27 and TRBJ2-1; 8 bases are a match to TRBD2. Unmatched junction bases numbered 5, after V lost 3 bases and J lost 1 base. The CDR3 totals 16 residues. In germline, CDR1 is MNHEY, CDR2 SMNVEV (reference sequence). The CDR3 protein is CASSFLAGLSYNEQFF. In DNA form, the CDR3 reads TGTGCCAGCAGTTTTTTAGCGGGGTTGTCCTACAATGAGCAGTTCTTC.

The DNA for the CDR3 is TGCAGCTCGAGGGGGGGGCCGAATACTGAAGCTTTCTTT. Its translation is CSSRGGPNTEAFF. The chain joins TRBV29-1 to TRBJ1-1; tentatively, D is TRBD1 (6 bases). This CDR3 comprises 13 residues. The germline gives CDR1 SQVTM, CDR2 ANQGSEA. V was clipped by 8 bases and J by 5 bases, with 18 bases between them.

V and J are TRBV2 and TRBJ1-4, with D possibly matching TRBD1 (6 bases). The CDR3 has 18 residues. The germline CDR1 and CDR2 sequences are SNHLY and FYNNEI. Trimming left V 6 bases short and J 0 bases short, with 20 bases between. CDR3 sequence: CASSSPRGGLTTNEKLFF. The CDR3 DNA reads TGTGCCAGCAGCTCACCCCGCGGGGGCCTCACAACTAATGAAAAACTGTTTTTT.

The chain combines TRBV7-8 with TRBJ2-7, with a possible D match to TRBD1 (5 bases). The CDR3 contains 15 residues. Trimming cost V 5 bases and J 2 bases, with 16 bases left between them. Germline V gives CDR1 SGHVS, CDR2 FQNEAQ. CDR3 sequence (DNA): TGTGCCAGCAGCGCCGGACAAATCGGCCCCTACGAGCAGTACTTC. Translated, it gives CASSAGQIGPYEQYF.

The chain carries TRBV6-6 and TRBJ1-2; unclear D gene. Germline assignment: CDR1 MNHNY and CDR2 SVGAGI (reference sequence). This CDR3 contains 13 residues. With 0 bases removed from V and 7 bases from J, the gap between germline ends came to 9 bases. CDR3 sequence reads: CASSYSETFGYTF. CDR3 bases: TGTGCCAGCAGTTACTCCGAGACGTTTGGCTACACCTTC.

The chain couples TRBV7-7 to TRBJ2-1; no clear D gene. The CDR3 totals 15 residues. The V and J ends lost 5 bases and 5 bases respectively, with 16 bases between them. In germline, CDR1 is SSHAT, CDR2 FNYEAQ (reference sequence). The chain's CDR3 is CASSPGLAAHNEQFF. As DNA, the CDR3 is TGTGCCAGCAGCCCAGGTCTGGCTGCGCACAATGAGCAGTTCTTC.

The chain links TRBV7-8 to TRBJ2-2, with unresolved D. The CDR3 sequence is 12 residues long. Looked up from germline, CDR1 is SGHVS and CDR2 is FQNEAQ. V was shortened by 4 bases and J by 6 bases, with 6 bases between the two germline ends. CDR3: CASSSISGELFF. For the CDR3, the DNA is TGTGCCAGCAGCTCAATCTCCGGGGAGCTGTTTTTT.

V is TRBV4-3 and J is TRBJ1-1, with D possibly matching TRBD1 (5 bases). V was trimmed by 0 bases and J by 6 bases, leaving 11 bases between them. Germline CDR1 is LGHNA and CDR2 is YSLEER. The length of the CDR3 is 14 residues. The chain's CDR3 is CASSQDRDRPEAFF. DNA of the CDR3: TGCGCCAGCAGCCAAGACAGGGATCGTCCTGAAGCTTTCTTT.

CDR3 sequence (DNA): TGCGCCAGCACCGGGACTAGCGGCGGCAGGGATGAGCAGTTCTTC. Protein sequence: CASTGTSGGRDEQFF. The chain recombines TRBV5-1 with TRBJ2-1, with TRBD2 matching over 11 bases. The CDR3 is made up of 15 amino acids. With 6 bases clipped from V and 8 bases from J, the junction kept 10 bases outside the gene matches. Germline CDR1 SGHRS, CDR2 YFSETQ.

V and J are TRBV29-1 and TRBJ1-4, with D maybe TRBD1 (6 bases). Germline V gene data show CDR1 as SQVTM and CDR2 as ANQGSEA. Trimming pared 8 bases from V and 4 bases from J, leaving 17 bases between. The CDR3 runs to 14 residues. CDR3 region: CSYRQVNNNEKLFF. DNA of the CDR3: TGCAGCTACCGACAGGTGAATAATAATGAAAAACTGTTTTTT.